This T cell receptor (beta chain) was recovered during a study of T cell repertoires in cytomegalovirus infection. Study-wide findings and caveats: HLA-C-restricted, CMV-specific TCR beta clonotypes were dominant ex vivo.

MiXCR, applied by TCRdb to the reads, yields one record per CDR3 protein. The data contain approximately 990,000 distinct CDR3 sequences, roughly 31% of them singletons. The CDR3 is 14 residues long. The germline V and J ends were trimmed by 4 bases and 3 bases, with 12 bases remaining between them. CDR1 and CDR2 (germline): WNHNN, SYGVQD (reference sequence). As concerns this clonotype: Its specificity is unknown.

The chain recombines TRBV10-1 with TRBJ1-2, with D perhaps TRBD1 (5 bases). The sample in question was cultured CD8+ T cells from PBMCs, obtained from culture after CMV antigen stimulation. This receptor was obtained from a human donor in good health (CMV status not recorded). Some clones in this sample may be carry-over from other donors' samples. CDR3 coding DNA: TGCGCCAGCAGTGGTGGGGCTCGTGACTATGGCTACACCTTC. Protein sequence: CASSGGARDYGYTF.